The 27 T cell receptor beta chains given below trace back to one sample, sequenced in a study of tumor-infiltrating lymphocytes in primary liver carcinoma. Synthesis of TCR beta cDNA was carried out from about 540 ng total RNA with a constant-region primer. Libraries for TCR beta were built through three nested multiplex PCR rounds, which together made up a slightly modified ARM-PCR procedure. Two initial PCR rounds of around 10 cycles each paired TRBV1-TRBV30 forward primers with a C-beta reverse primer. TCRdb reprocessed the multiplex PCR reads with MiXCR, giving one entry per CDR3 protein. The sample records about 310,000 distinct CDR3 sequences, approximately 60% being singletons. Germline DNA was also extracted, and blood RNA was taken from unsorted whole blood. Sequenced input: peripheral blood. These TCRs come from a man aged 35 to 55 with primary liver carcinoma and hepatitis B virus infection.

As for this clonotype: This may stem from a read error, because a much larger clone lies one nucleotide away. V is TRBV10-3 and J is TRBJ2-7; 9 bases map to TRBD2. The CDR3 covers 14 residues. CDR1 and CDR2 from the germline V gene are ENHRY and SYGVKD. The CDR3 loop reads CAIKGLANSNEQYF. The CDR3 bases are TGTGCCATCAAAGGACTAGCGAACTCCAACGAGCAGTACTTC.

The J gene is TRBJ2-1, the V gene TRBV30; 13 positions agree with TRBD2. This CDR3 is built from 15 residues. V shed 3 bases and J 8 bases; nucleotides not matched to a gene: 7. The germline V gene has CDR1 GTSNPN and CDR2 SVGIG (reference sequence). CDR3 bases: TGTGCCTGGAGCCGAGGGACTAGCGGGAAGGATGAGCAGTTCTTC. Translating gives CAWSRGTSGKDEQFF.

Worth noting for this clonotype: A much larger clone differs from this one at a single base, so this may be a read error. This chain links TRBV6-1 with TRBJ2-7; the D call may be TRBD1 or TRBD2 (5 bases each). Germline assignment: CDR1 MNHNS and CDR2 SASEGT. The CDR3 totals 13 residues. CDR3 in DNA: TGTGTCAGCAGTCGGGACGCGTCCTACGAGCAGTACTTC. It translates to CVSSRDASYEQYF.

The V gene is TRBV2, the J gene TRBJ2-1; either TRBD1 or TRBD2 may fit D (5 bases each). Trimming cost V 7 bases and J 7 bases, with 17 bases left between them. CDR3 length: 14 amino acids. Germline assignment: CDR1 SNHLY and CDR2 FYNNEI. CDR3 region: CASTIYRGANEQFF. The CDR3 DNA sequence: TGTGCCAGCACCATCTACCGGGGCGCGAATGAGCAGTTCTTC.

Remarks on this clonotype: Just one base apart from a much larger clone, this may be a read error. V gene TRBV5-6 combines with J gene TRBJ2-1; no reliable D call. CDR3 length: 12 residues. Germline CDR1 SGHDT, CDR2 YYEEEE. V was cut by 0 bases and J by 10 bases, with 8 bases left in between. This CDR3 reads CASSLVEVEQFF. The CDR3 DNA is TGTGCCAGCAGCTTGGTCGAAGTGGAGCAGTTCTTC.

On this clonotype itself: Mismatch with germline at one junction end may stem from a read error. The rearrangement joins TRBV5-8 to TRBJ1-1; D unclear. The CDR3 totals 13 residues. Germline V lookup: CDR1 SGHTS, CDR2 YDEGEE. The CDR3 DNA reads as TGTGCCTGCAGCTTCGGCGACATCACTGAAGCTTTCTTT. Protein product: CACSFGDITEAFF. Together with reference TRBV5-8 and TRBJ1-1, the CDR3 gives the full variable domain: EAGVTQSPTHLIKTRGQQATLRCSPISGHTSVYWYQQALGLGLQFLLWYDEGEERNRGNFPPRFSGRQFPNYSSELNVNALELEDSALYLCACSFGDITEAFFGQGTRLTVV.

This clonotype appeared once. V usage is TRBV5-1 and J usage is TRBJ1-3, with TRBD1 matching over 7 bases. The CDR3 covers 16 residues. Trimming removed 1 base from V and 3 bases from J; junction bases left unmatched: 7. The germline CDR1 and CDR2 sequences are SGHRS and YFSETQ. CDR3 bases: TGCGCCAGCAGCTTGATCTCAGGGGGTGATGGAAACACCATATATTTT. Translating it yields CASSLISGGDGNTIYF.

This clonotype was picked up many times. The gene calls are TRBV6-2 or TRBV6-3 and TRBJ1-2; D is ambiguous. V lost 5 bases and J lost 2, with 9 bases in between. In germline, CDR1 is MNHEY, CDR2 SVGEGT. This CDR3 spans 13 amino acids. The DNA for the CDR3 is TGTGCCAGCAGTCAGGACGGGAACTATGGCTACACCTTC. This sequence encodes CASSQDGNYGYTF.

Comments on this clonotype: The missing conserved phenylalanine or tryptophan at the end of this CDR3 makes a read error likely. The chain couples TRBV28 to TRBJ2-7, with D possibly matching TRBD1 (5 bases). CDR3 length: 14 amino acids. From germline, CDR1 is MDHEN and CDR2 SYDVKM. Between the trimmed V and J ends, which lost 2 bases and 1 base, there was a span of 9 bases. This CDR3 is CASSLRGRSYEQYL. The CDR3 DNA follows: TGTGCCAGCAGTTTAAGGGGCAGGTCCTACGAGCAGTACTTA.

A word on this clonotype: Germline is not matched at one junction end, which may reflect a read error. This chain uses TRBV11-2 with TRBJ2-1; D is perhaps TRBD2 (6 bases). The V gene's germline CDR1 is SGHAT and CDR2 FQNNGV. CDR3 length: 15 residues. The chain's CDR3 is CANSLDGSAYIEQFF. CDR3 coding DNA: TGTGCCAACAGCTTAGACGGGAGTGCCTACATTGAGCAGTTCTTC.

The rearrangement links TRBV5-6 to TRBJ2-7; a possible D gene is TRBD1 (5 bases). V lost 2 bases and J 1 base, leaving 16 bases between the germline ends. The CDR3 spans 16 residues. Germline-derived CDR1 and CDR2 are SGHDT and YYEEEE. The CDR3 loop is CASSFTSRTHSYEQYF. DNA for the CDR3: TGTGCCAGCAGCTTTACATCCAGGACACATTCCTACGAGCAGTACTTC.

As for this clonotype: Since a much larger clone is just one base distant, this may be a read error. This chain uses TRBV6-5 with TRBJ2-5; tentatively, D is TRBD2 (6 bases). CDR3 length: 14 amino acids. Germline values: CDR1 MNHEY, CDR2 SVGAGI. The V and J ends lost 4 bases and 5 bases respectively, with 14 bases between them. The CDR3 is CASSSPGEGETQYF. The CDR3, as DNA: TGTGCCAGCAGTTCCCCGGGAGAGGGGGAGACCCAGTACTTC.

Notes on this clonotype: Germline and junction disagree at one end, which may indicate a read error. The CDR3 coding sequence is TGTACCAGCAGTTACGTGGGGAACAATGAGCAGTTCTTC. This codes for CTSSYVGNNEQFF. The genes are TRBV6-2 or TRBV6-3 and TRBJ2-1; D uncertain. This CDR3 is 13 amino acids long. CDR1 is MNHEY and CDR2 is SVGEGT in the germline V gene.

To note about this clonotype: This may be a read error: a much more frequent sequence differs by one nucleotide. CDR3 amino acids: CGSRGLARSEQYF. DNA of the CDR3: TGTGGCAGCAGGGGACTAGCGAGGAGCGAGCAGTACTTC. The rearrangement links TRBV6-1 to TRBJ2-7; 10 nucleotides align to TRBD2. The CDR3 has 13 residues. From germline, CDR1 is MNHNS and CDR2 SASEGT.

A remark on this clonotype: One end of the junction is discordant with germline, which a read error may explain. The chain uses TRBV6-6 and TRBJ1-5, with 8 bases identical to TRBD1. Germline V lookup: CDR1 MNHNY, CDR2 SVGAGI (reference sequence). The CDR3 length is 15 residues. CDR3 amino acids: CASRSTGAGNQPQHF. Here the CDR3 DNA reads TGTGCCAGCAGATCGACAGGGGCGGGCAATCAACCCCAGCATTTT.

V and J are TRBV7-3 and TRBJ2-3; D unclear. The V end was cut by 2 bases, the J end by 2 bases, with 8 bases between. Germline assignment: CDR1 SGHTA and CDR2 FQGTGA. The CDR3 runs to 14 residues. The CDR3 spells CASSLELNTDTQYF. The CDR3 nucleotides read TGTGCCAGCAGCTTAGAACTTAACACAGATACGCAGTATTTT.

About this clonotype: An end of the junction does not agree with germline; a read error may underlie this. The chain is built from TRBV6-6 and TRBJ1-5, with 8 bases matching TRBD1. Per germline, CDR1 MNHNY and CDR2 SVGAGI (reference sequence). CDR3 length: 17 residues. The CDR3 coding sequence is TGTGCCAGCAATTGGGTTCAGGGGGCGGATAGCAATCAGACCCAGCATTTT. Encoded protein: CASNWVQGADSNQTQHF.

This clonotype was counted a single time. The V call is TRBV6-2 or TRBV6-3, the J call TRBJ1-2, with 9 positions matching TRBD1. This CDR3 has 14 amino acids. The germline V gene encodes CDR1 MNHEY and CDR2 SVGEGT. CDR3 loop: CDSTGTGPPYGYTF. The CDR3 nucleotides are TGTGACTCCACCGGGACAGGGCCCCCATATGGCTACACCTTC.

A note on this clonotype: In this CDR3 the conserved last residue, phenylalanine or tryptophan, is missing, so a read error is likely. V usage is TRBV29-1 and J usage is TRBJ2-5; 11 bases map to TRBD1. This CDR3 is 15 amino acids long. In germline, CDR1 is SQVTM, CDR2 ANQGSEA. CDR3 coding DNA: TGCAGCGTTGAAGCGGACAGGGGGCGAGTAGAGGCCCAGTACTCC. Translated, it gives CSVEADRGRVEAQYS.

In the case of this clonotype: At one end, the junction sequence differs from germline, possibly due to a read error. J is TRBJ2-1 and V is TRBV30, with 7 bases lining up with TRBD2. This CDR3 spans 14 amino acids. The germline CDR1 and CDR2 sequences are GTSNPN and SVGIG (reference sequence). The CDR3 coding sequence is TGTGCCTGGCCGCACGGACAAGCGGGAAAAGAGCAGCTCTTC. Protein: CAWPHGQAGKEQLF.

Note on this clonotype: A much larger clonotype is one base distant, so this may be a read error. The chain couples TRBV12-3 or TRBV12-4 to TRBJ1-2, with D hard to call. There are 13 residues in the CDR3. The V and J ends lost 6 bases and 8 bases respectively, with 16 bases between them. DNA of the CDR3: TGTGCCAGCAGCTCCCGGATTCCCGAGGGCTACACCTTC. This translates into CASSSRIPEGYTF.

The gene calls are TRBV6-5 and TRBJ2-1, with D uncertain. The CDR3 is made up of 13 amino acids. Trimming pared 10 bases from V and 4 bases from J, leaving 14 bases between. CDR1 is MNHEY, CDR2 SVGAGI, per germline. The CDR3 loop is CATDRTKYNEQFF. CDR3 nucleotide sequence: TGTGCCACCGACCGAACAAAGTACAATGAGCAGTTCTTC.

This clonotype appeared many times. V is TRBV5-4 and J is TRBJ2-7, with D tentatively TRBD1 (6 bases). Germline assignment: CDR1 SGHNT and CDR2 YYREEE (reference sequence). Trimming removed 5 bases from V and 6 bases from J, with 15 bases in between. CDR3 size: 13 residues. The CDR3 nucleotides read TGTGCCAGCAGACGGGACCCACAGGGCGAGCAGTACTTC. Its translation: CASRRDPQGEQYF.

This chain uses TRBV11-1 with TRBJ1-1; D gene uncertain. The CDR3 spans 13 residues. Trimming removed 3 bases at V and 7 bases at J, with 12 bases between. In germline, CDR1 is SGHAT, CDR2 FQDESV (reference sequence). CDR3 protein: CASSFELAREAFF. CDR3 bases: TGTGCCAGCAGCTTTGAGTTAGCCCGTGAAGCTTTCTTT.

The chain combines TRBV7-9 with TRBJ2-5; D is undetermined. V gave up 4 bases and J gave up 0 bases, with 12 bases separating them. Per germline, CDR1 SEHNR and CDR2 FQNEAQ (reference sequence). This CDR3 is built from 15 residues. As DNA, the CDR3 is TGTGCCAGCAGCTCTACGGGCGCGAACCAAGAGACCCAGTACTTC. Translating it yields CASSSTGANQETQYF.

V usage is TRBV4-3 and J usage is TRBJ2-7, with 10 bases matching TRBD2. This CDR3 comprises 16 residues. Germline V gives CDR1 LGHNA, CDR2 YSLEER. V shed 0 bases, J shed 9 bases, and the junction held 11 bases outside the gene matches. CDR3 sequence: CASSQDYSGRASAQYF. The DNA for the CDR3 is TGCGCCAGCAGCCAAGATTACAGCGGGAGGGCCTCCGCGCAGTACTTC.

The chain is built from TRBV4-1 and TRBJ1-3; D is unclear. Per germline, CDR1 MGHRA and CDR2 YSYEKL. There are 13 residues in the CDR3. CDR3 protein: CVSSRVDGNTIYF. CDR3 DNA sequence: TGCGTCAGTAGCCGAGTCGACGGGAACACCATATATTTT.